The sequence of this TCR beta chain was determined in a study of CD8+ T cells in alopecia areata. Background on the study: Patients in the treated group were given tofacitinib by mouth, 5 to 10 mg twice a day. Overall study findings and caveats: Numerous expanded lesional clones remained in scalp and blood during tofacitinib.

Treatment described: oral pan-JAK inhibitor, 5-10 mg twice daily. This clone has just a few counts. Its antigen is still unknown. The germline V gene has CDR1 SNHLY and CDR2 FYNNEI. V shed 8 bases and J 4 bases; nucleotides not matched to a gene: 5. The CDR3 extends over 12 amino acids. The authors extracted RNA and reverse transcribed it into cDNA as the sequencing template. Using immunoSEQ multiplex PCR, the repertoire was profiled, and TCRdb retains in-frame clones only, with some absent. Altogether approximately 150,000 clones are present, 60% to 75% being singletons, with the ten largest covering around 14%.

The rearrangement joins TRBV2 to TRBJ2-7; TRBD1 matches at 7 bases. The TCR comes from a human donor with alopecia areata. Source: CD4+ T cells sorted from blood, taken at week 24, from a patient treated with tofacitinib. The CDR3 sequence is CASSGGGYEQYF. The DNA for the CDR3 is TGTGCCAGCTCAGGGGGTGGGTACGAGCAGTACTTC.